The 25 T cell receptor beta chains listed next were all sequenced from one sample in a study of blood T cell repertoires in COVID-19. Clones were read by immunoSEQ multiplex PCR, and TCRdb kept only the in-frame ones, dropping some. The sample has about 180,000 clones; about 86% are singletons. Specimen: peripheral blood. These receptors were taken from a woman in her 70s with COVID-19, enrolled during active disease.

V is TRBV5-1 and J is TRBJ1-5, with a possible D match to TRBD1 (5 bases). The CDR3 runs to 16 residues. Germline CDR1 reads SGHRS; CDR2 reads YFSETQ. V was clipped by 1 base and J by 0 bases, with 11 bases between them. The CDR3 DNA is TGCGCCAGCAGCTTGTTGGGGCGGGATAGCAATCAGCCCCAGCATTTT. Residues: CASSLLGRDSNQPQHF.

This clone has a handful of counts. The junction does not match germline at one end; this may be a read error. The chain recombines TRBV5-1 with TRBJ2-7; 9 bases fit TRBD2. Germline-derived CDR1 and CDR2 are SGHRS and YFSETQ. There are 15 residues in the CDR3. CDR3 sequence reads: CASSLFLAGQTQRSF. DNA for the CDR3: TGCGCCAGCAGCTTGTTCCTAGCGGGGCAAACTCAGAGGTCTTTC.

The chain combines TRBV5-1 with TRBJ2-7; 7 nucleotides line up with TRBD2. The V gene end was trimmed by 0 bases and the J gene end by 6 bases; junction bases not matched to a gene: 6. The CDR3 consists of 14 residues. The germline gives CDR1 SGHRS, CDR2 YFSETQ. The DNA of the CDR3 is TGCGCCAGCAGCTTGGCGGGCGGGAGCCCCGAGCAGTACTTC. This encodes CASSLAGGSPEQYF.

The genes are TRBV2 and TRBJ1-1, with TRBD1 as a possible D gene (5 bases). V shed 5 bases and J shed 3 bases, with 22 bases lying between them. CDR1 is SNHLY, CDR2 FYNNEI, per germline. The CDR3 sequence is 17 residues long. In DNA form, the CDR3 reads TGTGCCAGCAGTAAACGCCCGGGACTCCCTGGCGACACTGAAGCTTTCTTT. This codes for CASSKRPGLPGDTEAFF.

The gene calls are TRBV5-4 and TRBJ1-4; D possibly corresponds to TRBD1 (6 bases). V dropped 2 bases and J dropped 7 bases, with 12 bases sitting between them. Germline-derived CDR1 and CDR2 are SGHNT and YYREEE (reference sequence). This CDR3 spans 14 amino acids. The DNA of the CDR3 is TGTGCCAGCAGCTTACAGGGTTTCGGTGAAAAACTGTTTTTT. This encodes CASSLQGFGEKLFF.

The chain links TRBV25-1 to TRBJ1-5; 7 bases line up with TRBD1. Germline-derived CDR1 and CDR2 are MGHDK and SYGVNS. V lost 8 bases and J lost 0; bases outside the gene matches: 10. The CDR3 is made up of 16 amino acids. CDR3: CASAGRTGFSNQPQHF. The CDR3 nucleotides are TGTGCCAGCGCGGGAAGGACAGGATTTAGCAATCAGCCCCAGCATTTT.

The V and J genes are TRBV20-1 and TRBJ2-3, with 12 bases fitting TRBD2. Germline CDR1 is DFQATT and CDR2 is SNEGSKA (reference sequence). The V segment lost 3 bases and the J segment 3 bases; nucleotides outside the gene matches: 7. The CDR3 covers 16 residues. CDR3 residues: CSASPSGRAKTDTQYF. DNA for the CDR3: TGCAGTGCTAGTCCTAGCGGGAGGGCCAAGACAGATACGCAGTATTTT.

This clone appeared a single time. The chain uses TRBV2 and TRBJ2-7; maybe TRBD1 (7 bases). V lost 7 bases to trimming and J lost 3 bases, with 16 bases between them. CDR3 length: 14 residues. Germline V gene lookup returns CDR1 SNHLY and CDR2 FYNNEI. In DNA, the CDR3 is TGTGCCAGCAACGGCGGGACAGCAGGCTACGAGCAGTACTTC. It translates to CASNGGTAGYEQYF.

This clone was counted a single time. The chain couples TRBV30 to TRBJ1-2; 7 nucleotides line up with TRBD1. V lost 4 bases, J lost 6 bases, and 17 bases stayed unmatched. The length of the CDR3 is 16 residues. CDR1 and CDR2 from the germline V gene are GTSNPN and SVGIG (reference sequence). The CDR3 DNA follows: TGTGCCTGGATGCCCAAAACCGCCGGGACAGAGGATGGCTACACCTTC. This encodes CAWMPKTAGTEDGYTF.

The chain has TRBV28 and TRBJ2-7, with 7 nucleotides matching TRBD1. The CDR3 runs 14 residues. Germline-derived CDR1 and CDR2 are MDHEN and SYDVKM. With V trimmed by 6 bases and J by 0 bases, 5 bases remained unmatched. The CDR3 nucleotides read TGTGCCAGCAGACGACAGGGAAGCTCCTACGAGCAGTACTTC. Translation gives CASRRQGSSYEQYF. Drawing the rest from reference TRBV28 and TRBJ2-7, the complete variable domain is DVKVTQSSRYLVKRTGEKVFLECVQDMDHENMFWYRQDPGLGLRLIYFSYDVKMKEKGDIPEGYSVSREKKERFSLILESASTNQTSMYLCASRRQGSSYEQYFGPGTRLTVT.

This chain links TRBV4-2 with TRBJ2-3; D might be TRBD1 (5 bases). V lost 3 bases and J 5 bases, leaving 15 bases between the germline ends. The CDR3 is 15 amino acids. The germline gives CDR1 LGHNA, CDR2 YNFKEQ. DNA for the CDR3: TGTGCCAGCAGCCACTTGTTCAGGGCGGAAGATACGCAGTATTTT. Its translation is CASSHLFRAEDTQYF.

This chain joins TRBV5-1 and TRBJ2-1; 12 bases agree with TRBD2. Germline V gene lookup returns CDR1 SGHRS and CDR2 YFSETQ. Trimming at V came to 0 bases and at J to 7 bases, leaving 5 bases not matched to a gene. The length of the CDR3 is 16 residues. The CDR3 here is CASSLGLAGVLNEQFF. In DNA form, the CDR3 reads TGCGCCAGCAGCTTGGGACTAGCGGGAGTCCTGAATGAGCAGTTCTTC.

V is TRBV7-8 and J is TRBJ1-1, with D possibly being TRBD1 (5 bases). Germline V gene sequence: CDR1 SGHVS, CDR2 FQNEAQ. V lost 5 bases to trimming and J lost 5 bases, with 12 bases between them. The CDR3 runs to 13 residues. The CDR3 DNA reads as TGTGCCAGCAGCCCCCAGGGATGGACTGAAGCTTTCTTT. Its protein is CASSPQGWTEAFF.

The J gene is TRBJ2-4, the V gene TRBV4-2, with TRBD1 matching over 7 bases. The CDR3 contains 16 residues. V shed 3 bases, J shed 9 bases, and the junction held 14 bases outside the gene matches. Germline V gives CDR1 LGHNA, CDR2 YNFKEQ. CDR3 loop: CASSHSQGDSQRIQYF. CDR3 nucleotide sequence: TGTGCCAGCAGCCATTCTCAAGGGGACAGTCAACGCATTCAGTACTTC.

The chain employs TRBV7-9 and TRBJ2-7; no reliable D call. Trimming took off 8 bases at V and 2 bases at J, with 25 bases between the two ends. Germline lookup yields CDR1 SEHNR and CDR2 FQNEAQ (reference sequence). This CDR3 comprises 17 residues. The DNA for the CDR3 is TGTGCCAGCCAGAAAGCCGGATTATCAGGAATACCCTACGAGCAGTACTTC. It is translated as CASQKAGLSGIPYEQYF.

The chain employs TRBV10-3 and TRBJ2-7; tentatively, D is TRBD1 (6 bases). CDR3 length: 15 residues. The germline CDR1 and CDR2 sequences are ENHRY and SYGVKD. V shed 4 bases and J shed 0 bases, with 13 bases lying between them. The CDR3 sequence is CAISAPTGSSYEQYF. The CDR3 nucleotides read TGTGCCATCAGTGCCCCCACAGGGAGCTCCTACGAGCAGTACTTC.

The gene calls are TRBV5-1 and TRBJ1-4; D is perhaps TRBD1 (5 bases). This CDR3 spans 14 amino acids. V lost 1 base and J 3 bases, leaving 7 bases between the germline ends. Germline V gives CDR1 SGHRS, CDR2 YFSETQ. This chain's CDR3 is CASSLPGPNEKLFF. The CDR3 DNA sequence: TGCGCCAGCAGCTTGCCAGGGCCTAATGAAAAACTGTTTTTT.

A note on this clone: The identical CDR3 is also encoded by other nucleotide sequences in the sample. J is TRBJ2-3 and V is TRBV3-1 (or the pseudogene TRBV3-2); D unclear. V lost 1 base and J 6 bases, leaving 5 bases between the germline ends. Germline V gene sequence: CDR1 LGHDT, CDR2 YNNKEL (reference sequence). CDR3 length equals 12 residues. The chain's CDR3 is CASSQAGDTQYF. DNA for the CDR3: TGTGCCAGCAGCCAAGCCGGGGATACGCAGTATTTT.

V and J are TRBV5-1 and TRBJ2-7; 11 nucleotides align to TRBD2. V lost 4 bases to trimming and J lost 0 bases; unmatched junction nucleotides: 6. The V gene's germline CDR1 is SGHRS and CDR2 YFSETQ. CDR3 length equals 16 residues. The CDR3 spells CASSQSSGRTSYEQYF. CDR3 coding DNA: TGCGCCAGCAGCCAATCTAGCGGGAGGACCTCCTACGAGCAGTACTTC.

CDR3 coding DNA: TGTGCCAGCAGTTTAGACCAGACATGGGAGCAGTACTTC. Protein: CASSLDQTWEQYF. The chain employs TRBV12-3 or TRBV12-4 and TRBJ2-7; the D is unclear. With 1 base removed from V and 7 bases from J, the gap between germline ends came to 11 bases. This CDR3 has 13 amino acids.

The V gene is TRBV19, the J gene TRBJ2-3; D gene uncertain. Trimming cost V 5 bases and J 5 bases, with 8 bases left between them. CDR1 is LNHDA and CDR2 is SQIVND in the germline V gene (reference sequence). The CDR3 runs to 12 residues. The CDR3 region is CASSGGLDTQYF. The CDR3 DNA reads TGTGCCAGTAGTGGCGGCCTAGATACGCAGTATTTT.

In nucleotides, the CDR3 is TGTGCTAGTGGTTCCGGGACAGCGAACACCGGGGAGCTGTTTTTT. Encoded protein: CASGSGTANTGELFF. This chain links TRBV12-5 with TRBJ2-2, with 7 positions matching TRBD1. Germline V gene lookup returns CDR1 LGHNT and CDR2 FRNRAP. The CDR3 length is 15 residues. The J segment lost 0 bases and the V segment lost 4 bases, leaving 2 bases of the junction unmatched.

This chain uses TRBV7-9 with TRBJ1-4; 8 positions agree with TRBD1. CDR3 size: 14 residues. With V trimmed by 7 bases and J by 8 bases, 9 bases remained unmatched. Germline V CDR1 and CDR2: SEHNR, FQNEAQ (reference sequence). The chain's CDR3 is CASTYDRGKEKLFF. CDR3 DNA: TGTGCCAGCACCTATGACAGGGGTAAAGAAAAACTGTTTTTT.

V is TRBV7-8 and J is TRBJ1-2; maybe TRBD1 (6 bases). The V gene lost 2 bases and the J gene lost 2 bases, with 9 bases spanning the gap. The CDR3 has 14 residues. CDR1 and CDR2 from the germline V gene are SGHVS and FQNEAQ. This chain's CDR3 is CASSLTGNNYGYTF. Written as DNA, the CDR3 is TGTGCCAGCAGCTTAACAGGGAACAACTATGGCTACACCTTC.

The gene calls are TRBV19 and TRBJ2-1, with D maybe TRBD2 (6 bases). V shed 7 bases and J shed 6 bases, with 16 bases lying between them. CDR3 length equals 14 residues. Germline CDR1 and CDR2: LNHDA and SQIVND (reference sequence). The DNA for the CDR3 is TGTGCCAGTAAGGCTCCGGGAGTAGTCAATGAGCAGTTCTTC. Translation gives CASKAPGVVNEQFF.